Below, 6 T cell receptor beta chains from the same sample are listed, as sequenced in a study of blood T cell repertoires in COVID-19. Measured with immunoSEQ multiplex PCR; TCRdb has only the in-frame clones, and not every one. The sample holds tens of thousands of clones, roughly 87% seen once. Sequenced input: peripheral blood. The receptors were gathered from a male donor with acute or convalescent COVID-19.

This chain joins TRBV7-3 and TRBJ2-7; the match to TRBD1 covers 7 bases. CDR3 length: 13 residues. Trimming took 1 base from V and 6 from J; bases not matched to a gene: 3. The germline CDR1 and CDR2 sequences are SGHTA and FQGTGA. The CDR3 DNA reads TGTGCCAGCAGCTTAATAGGGGGCGGCGAGCAGTACTTC. Translation: CASSLIGGGEQYF.

CDR3 sequence: CASSANPGGNSPLHF. In DNA form, the CDR3 reads TGTGCCAGCAGCGCCAACCCGGGTGGGAATTCACCCCTCCACTTT. The rearrangement joins TRBV9 to TRBJ1-6; no clear D. The ends were cut back, 3 bases at V and 7 bases at J, with 14 bases in the middle. This CDR3 contains 15 residues. Germline V gene lookup returns CDR1 SGDLS and CDR2 YYNGEE.

In regard to this clone: Within the sample, other DNA sequences also encode this same CDR3. The chain joins TRBV18 to TRBJ1-1, with D unclear. Trimming pared 2 bases from V and 0 bases from J, leaving 4 bases between. Germline CDR1 and CDR2: KGHSH and LQKENI. CDR3 length: 13 residues. This CDR3 reads CASSPTVNTEAFF. CDR3 sequence (DNA): TGTGCCAGCTCACCAACAGTGAACACTGAAGCTTTCTTT.

V is TRBV4-2 and J is TRBJ2-7, with D tentatively TRBD2 (5 bases). The CDR3 sequence is 14 residues long. Trimming cost V 0 bases and J 3 bases, with 9 bases left between them. Germline V gives CDR1 LGHNA, CDR2 YNFKEQ. The DNA for the CDR3 is TGTGCCAGCAGCCAAGATACCGGGGTCTACGAGCAGTACTTC. This gives the protein CASSQDTGVYEQYF.

The V gene is TRBV7-9, the J gene TRBJ2-3; D perhaps matches TRBD1 (5 bases). With 4 bases removed from V and 4 bases from J, the gap between germline ends came to 9 bases. Germline CDR1 is SEHNR and CDR2 is FQNEAQ (reference sequence). CDR3 length equals 13 residues. The CDR3 region is CASSSGYSDTQYF. CDR3 coding DNA: TGTGCCAGCAGCTCAGGGTATTCAGATACGCAGTATTTT.

The V gene is TRBV7-2, the J gene TRBJ2-1, with 8 nucleotides matching TRBD2. V lost 6 bases to trimming and J lost 3 bases; unmatched junction nucleotides: 10. The CDR3 is made up of 16 amino acids. The germline V gene has CDR1 SGHTA and CDR2 FQGNSA. In DNA form, the CDR3 reads TGTGCCAGCAGACTAGCGGCTCAGCGGGGCTACAATGAGCAGTTCTTC. Protein: CASRLAAQRGYNEQFF.